This TCR beta chain was sequenced during a study of T cells in Graves' hyperthyroidism and ophthalmopathy. This clonotype was observed many times. Germline V gene data show CDR1 as SNHLY and CDR2 as FYNNEI. The CDR3 runs 15 residues. The germline V and J ends were trimmed by 4 bases and 3 bases, with 10 bases remaining between them. Researchers took RNA transcripts and amplified the TCR beta CDR3 regions from them. In the first-round RT-PCR of the TCR CDR3, the HTBI primer set was used. Each CDR3 protein is one row after TCRdb ran MiXCR on the multiplex PCR reads. Among a few hundred thousand distinct CDR3 sequences, about a sixth were seen once, and the ten largest hold approximately 7%.

Sequencing used blood. The TCR sequence derives from a woman aged 25 to 39 with Graves' hyperthyroidism. The chain is built from TRBV2 and TRBJ1-6, with D possibly TRBD1 on 6 matching bases. This CDR3 is CASSARTVYNSPLHF. The DNA for the CDR3 is TGTGCCAGCAGTGCTAGGACAGTCTATAATTCACCCCTCCACTTT.